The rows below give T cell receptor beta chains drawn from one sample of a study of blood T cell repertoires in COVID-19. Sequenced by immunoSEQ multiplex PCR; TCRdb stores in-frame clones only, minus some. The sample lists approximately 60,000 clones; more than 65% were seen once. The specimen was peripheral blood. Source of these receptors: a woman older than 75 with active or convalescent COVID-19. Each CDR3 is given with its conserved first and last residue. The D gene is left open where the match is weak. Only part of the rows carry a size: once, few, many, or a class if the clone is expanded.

CDR3aa: CASSQDRRRVGEQFF
CDR3nt: TGTGCCAGCAGCCAAGATCGGCGGAGGGTAGGTGAGCAGTTCTTC
abundance: NA
j_gene: TRBJ2-1
d_gene: NA
v_gene: TRBV3-1/TRBV3-2

CDR3aa: CASGLPGQGSSPLHF
CDR3nt: TGTGCTAGTGGTTTGCCGGGACAGGGGAGCTCACCCCTCCACTTT
abundance: NA
j_gene: TRBJ1-6
d_gene: TRBD1
v_gene: TRBV12-5

CDR3aa: CASSAGVNYGYTF
CDR3nt: TGTGCCAGCAGCGCGGGAGTTAACTATGGCTACACCTTC
abundance: once
j_gene: TRBJ1-2
d_gene: NA
v_gene: TRBV2

CDR3aa: CASSGDRGRADTQYF
CDR3nt: TGTGCCAGCAGTGGGGACAGGGGGCGCGCAGATACGCAGTATTTT
abundance: NA
j_gene: TRBJ2-3
d_gene: TRBD1
v_gene: TRBV2

CDR3aa: CASSVDGSALSYEQYF
CDR3nt: TGTGCCAGCAGCGTAGATGGTAGCGCCCTGTCCTACGAGCAGTACTTC
abundance: NA
j_gene: TRBJ2-7
d_gene: NA
v_gene: TRBV9

CDR3aa: CASSQSLEGPNIQYF
CDR3nt: TGTGCCAGCAGCCAATCGTTGGAGGGGCCAAACATTCAGTACTTC
abundance: NA
j_gene: TRBJ2-4
d_gene: NA
v_gene: TRBV16

CDR3aa: CASSPPPLAGGPSALGEQFF
CDR3nt: TGTGCCAGTAGTCCGCCCCCACTAGCGGGGGGGCCTTCGGCCCTCGGTGAGCAGTTCTTC
abundance: NA
j_gene: TRBJ2-1
d_gene: TRBD2
v_gene: TRBV19

CDR3aa: CSVGLTGEDYGYTF
CDR3nt: TGCAGCGTTGGGTTGACAGGGGAGGACTATGGCTACACCTTC
abundance: NA
j_gene: TRBJ1-2
d_gene: TRBD1
v_gene: TRBV29-1

CDR3aa: CASSPTTGEETQYF
CDR3nt: TGTGCCAGCTCACCAACCACAGGAGAAGAGACCCAGTACTTC
abundance: NA
j_gene: TRBJ2-5
d_gene: NA
v_gene: TRBV18

CDR3aa: CASSVGSSTDDEQYF
CDR3nt: TGTGCCAGCAGCGTAGGTTCTAGCACTGACGACGAGCAGTACTTC
abundance: medium-sized
j_gene: TRBJ2-7
d_gene: NA
v_gene: TRBV9

CDR3aa: CATSHRDIGELFF
CDR3nt: TGTGCCACCTCGCACAGGGATATCGGGGAGCTGTTTTTT
abundance: NA
j_gene: TRBJ2-2
d_gene: NA
v_gene: TRBV19

CDR3aa: CASSKTGRDRENTGELFF
CDR3nt: TGCGCCAGCTCAAAAACAGGCCGGGACAGGGAGAACACCGGGGAGCTGTTTTTT
abundance: once
j_gene: TRBJ2-2
d_gene: TRBD1
v_gene: TRBV23-1

CDR3aa: CASRKGQGAYEQFF
CDR3nt: TGTGCCAGCAGAAAGGGACAGGGGGCCTATGAGCAGTTCTTC
abundance: NA
j_gene: TRBJ2-1
d_gene: TRBD1
v_gene: TRBV3-1/TRBV3-2

CDR3aa: CASSNTGGALYGYTF
CDR3nt: TGTGCCAGCAGCAATACAGGGGGCGCATTATATGGCTACACCTTC
abundance: NA
j_gene: TRBJ1-2
d_gene: TRBD1
v_gene: TRBV6-2/TRBV6-3

CDR3aa: CASRPGQGNGEQFF
CDR3nt: TGTGCCAGCAGACCTGGACAGGGAAACGGTGAGCAGTTCTTC
abundance: NA
j_gene: TRBJ2-1
d_gene: TRBD1
v_gene: TRBV27

CDR3aa: CASSVDYRLSTDTQYF
CDR3nt: TGTGCCAGCAGCGTAGATTACAGACTAAGCACAGATACGCAGTATTTT
abundance: NA
j_gene: TRBJ2-3
d_gene: NA
v_gene: TRBV9

CDR3aa: CAASYRGNTEAFF
CDR3nt: TGTGCCGCTTCTTACAGGGGGAACACTGAAGCTTTCTTT
abundance: NA
j_gene: TRBJ1-1
d_gene: TRBD1
v_gene: TRBV4-2

CDR3aa: CASNPPMWGQGSTEAFF
CDR3nt: TGTGCCAGCAACCCCCCGATGTGGGGACAGGGGTCCACTGAAGCTTTCTTT
abundance: NA
j_gene: TRBJ1-1
d_gene: TRBD1
v_gene: TRBV19

CDR3aa: CASSPHPGLAGFTDTQYF
CDR3nt: TGTGCCAGCAGCCCTCACCCGGGCCTAGCGGGGTTCACAGATACGCAGTATTTT
abundance: NA
j_gene: TRBJ2-3
d_gene: TRBD2
v_gene: TRBV9

CDR3aa: CASSLGLVGEETQYF
CDR3nt: TGTGCCAGCAGCCTCGGACTAGTGGGGGAGGAGACCCAGTACTTC
abundance: NA
j_gene: TRBJ2-5
d_gene: TRBD2
v_gene: TRBV5-4

CDR3aa: CASSQVNLVSTDTQYF
CDR3nt: TGCGCCAGCAGCCAAGTTAACTTGGTTAGCACAGATACGCAGTATTTT
abundance: NA
j_gene: TRBJ2-3
d_gene: NA
v_gene: TRBV4-1

CDR3aa: CASSGTGANNEQFF
CDR3nt: TGTGCCAGCAGTGGGACAGGGGCAAACAATGAGCAGTTCTTC
abundance: NA
j_gene: TRBJ2-1
d_gene: TRBD1
v_gene: TRBV2

CDR3aa: CASGQLGLTDTQYF
CDR3nt: TGTGCCAGCGGGCAACTGGGTTTAACAGATACGCAGTATTTT
abundance: few
j_gene: TRBJ2-3
d_gene: NA
v_gene: TRBV9

CDR3aa: CASSDWGLSYNEQFF
CDR3nt: TGTGCCAGCAGCGATTGGGGCCTCTCCTACAATGAGCAGTTCTTC
abundance: NA
j_gene: TRBJ2-1
d_gene: NA
v_gene: TRBV7-6

CDR3aa: CSVDRTGRDYGYTF
CDR3nt: TGCAGCGTTGACCGGACAGGGCGGGACTATGGCTACACCTTC
abundance: NA
j_gene: TRBJ1-2
d_gene: TRBD1
v_gene: TRBV29-1

CDR3aa: CASSLGLAGGSYGYTF
CDR3nt: TGTGCCAGCAGCTTAGGTCTGGCAGGGGGTAGCTATGGCTACACCTTC
abundance: NA
j_gene: TRBJ1-2
d_gene: TRBD1
v_gene: TRBV7-9